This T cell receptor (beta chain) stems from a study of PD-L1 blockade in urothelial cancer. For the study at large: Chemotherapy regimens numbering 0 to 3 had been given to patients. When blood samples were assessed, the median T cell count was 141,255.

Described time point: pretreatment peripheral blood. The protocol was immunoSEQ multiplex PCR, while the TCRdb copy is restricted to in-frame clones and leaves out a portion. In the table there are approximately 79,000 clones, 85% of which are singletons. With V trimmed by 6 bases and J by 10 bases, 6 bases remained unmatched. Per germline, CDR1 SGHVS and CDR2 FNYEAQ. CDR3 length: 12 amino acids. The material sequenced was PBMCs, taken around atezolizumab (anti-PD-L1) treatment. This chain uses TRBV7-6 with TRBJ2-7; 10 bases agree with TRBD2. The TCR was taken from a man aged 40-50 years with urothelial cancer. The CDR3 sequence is CASSKAGGPQYF. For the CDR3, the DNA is TGTGCCAGCAGTAAAGCGGGAGGGCCCCAGTACTTC.